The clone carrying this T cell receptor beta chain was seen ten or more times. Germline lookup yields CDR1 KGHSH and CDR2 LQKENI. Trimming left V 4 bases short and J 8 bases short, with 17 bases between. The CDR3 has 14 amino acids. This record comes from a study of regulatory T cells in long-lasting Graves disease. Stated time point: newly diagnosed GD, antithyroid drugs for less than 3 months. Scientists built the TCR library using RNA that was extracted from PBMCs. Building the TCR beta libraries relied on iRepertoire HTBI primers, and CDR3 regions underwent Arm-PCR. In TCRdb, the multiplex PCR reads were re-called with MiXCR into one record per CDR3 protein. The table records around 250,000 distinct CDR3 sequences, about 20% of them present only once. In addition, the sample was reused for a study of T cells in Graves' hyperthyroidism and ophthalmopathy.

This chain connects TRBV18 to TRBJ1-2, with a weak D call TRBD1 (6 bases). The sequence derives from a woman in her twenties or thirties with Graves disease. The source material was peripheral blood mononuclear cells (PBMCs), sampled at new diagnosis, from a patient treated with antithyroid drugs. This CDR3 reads CASSLSLDSRGYTF. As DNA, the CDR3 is TGTGCCAGCTCACTCTCCCTGGACAGCCGGGGCTACACCTTC.